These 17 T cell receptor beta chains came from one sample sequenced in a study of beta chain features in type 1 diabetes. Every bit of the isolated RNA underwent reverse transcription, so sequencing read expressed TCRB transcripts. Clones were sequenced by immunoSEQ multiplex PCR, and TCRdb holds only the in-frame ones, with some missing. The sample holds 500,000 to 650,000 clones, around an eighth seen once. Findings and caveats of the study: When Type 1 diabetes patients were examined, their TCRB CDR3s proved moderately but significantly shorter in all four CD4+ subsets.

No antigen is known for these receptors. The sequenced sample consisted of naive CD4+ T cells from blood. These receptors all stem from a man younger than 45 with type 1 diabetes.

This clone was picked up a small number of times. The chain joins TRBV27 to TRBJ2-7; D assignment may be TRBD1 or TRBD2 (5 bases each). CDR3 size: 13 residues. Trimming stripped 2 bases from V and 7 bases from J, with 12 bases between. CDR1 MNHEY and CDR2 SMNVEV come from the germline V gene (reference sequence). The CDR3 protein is CASSLERGREQYF. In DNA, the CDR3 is TGTGCCAGCAGTTTAGAGAGGGGCAGAGAGCAGTACTTC.

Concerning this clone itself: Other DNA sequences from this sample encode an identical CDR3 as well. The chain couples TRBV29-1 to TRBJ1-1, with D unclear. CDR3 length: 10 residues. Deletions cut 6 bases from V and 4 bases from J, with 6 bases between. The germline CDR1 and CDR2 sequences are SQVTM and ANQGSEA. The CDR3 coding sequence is TGCAGCGTAGGAAGCACTGAAGCTTTCTTT. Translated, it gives CSVGSTEAFF.

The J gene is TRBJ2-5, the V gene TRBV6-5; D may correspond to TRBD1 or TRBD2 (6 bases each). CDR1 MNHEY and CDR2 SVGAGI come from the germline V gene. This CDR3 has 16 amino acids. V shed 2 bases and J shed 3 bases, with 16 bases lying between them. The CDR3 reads CASSYRGLAPEETQYF. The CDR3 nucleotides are TGTGCCAGCAGTTACCGGGGGCTAGCTCCTGAAGAGACCCAGTACTTC.

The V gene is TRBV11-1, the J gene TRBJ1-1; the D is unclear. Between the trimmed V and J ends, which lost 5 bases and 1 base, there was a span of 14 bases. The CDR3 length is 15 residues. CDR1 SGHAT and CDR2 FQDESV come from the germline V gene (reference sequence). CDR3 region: CASSVYIDGNTEAFF. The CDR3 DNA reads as TGTGCCAGCAGCGTTTATATAGACGGGAACACTGAAGCTTTCTTT.

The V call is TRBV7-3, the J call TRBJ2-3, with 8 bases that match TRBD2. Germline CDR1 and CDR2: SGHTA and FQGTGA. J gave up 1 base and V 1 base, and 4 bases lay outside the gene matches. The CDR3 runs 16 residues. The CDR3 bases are TGTGCCAGCAGCTTAAATCAAGCGGGGGGCACAGATACGCAGTATTTT. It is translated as CASSLNQAGGTDTQYF.

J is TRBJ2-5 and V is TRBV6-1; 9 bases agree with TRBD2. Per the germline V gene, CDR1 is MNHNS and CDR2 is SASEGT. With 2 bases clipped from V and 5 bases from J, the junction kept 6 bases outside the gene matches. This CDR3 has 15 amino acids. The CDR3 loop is CASSELAGRAETQYF. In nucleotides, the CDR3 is TGTGCCAGCAGTGAACTAGCGGGGCGTGCGGAGACCCAGTACTTC.

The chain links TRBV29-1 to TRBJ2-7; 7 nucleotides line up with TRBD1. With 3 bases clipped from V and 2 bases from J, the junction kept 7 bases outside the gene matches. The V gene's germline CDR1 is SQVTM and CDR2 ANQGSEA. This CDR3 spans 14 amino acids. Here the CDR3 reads CSVDAQGDPYEQYF. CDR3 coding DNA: TGCAGCGTTGATGCCCAGGGGGATCCCTACGAGCAGTACTTC.

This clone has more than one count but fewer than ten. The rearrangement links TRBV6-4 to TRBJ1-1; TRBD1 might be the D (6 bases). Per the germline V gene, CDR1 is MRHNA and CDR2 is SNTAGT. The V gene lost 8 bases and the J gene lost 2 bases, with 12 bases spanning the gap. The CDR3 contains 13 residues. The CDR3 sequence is CASSRTDNTEAFF. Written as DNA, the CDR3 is TGTGCCAGCTCCCGGACAGACAACACTGAAGCTTTCTTT.

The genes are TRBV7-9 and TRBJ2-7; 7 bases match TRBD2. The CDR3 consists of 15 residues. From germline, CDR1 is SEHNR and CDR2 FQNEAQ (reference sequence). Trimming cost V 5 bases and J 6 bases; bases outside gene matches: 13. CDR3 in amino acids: CASSPPGGSPLEQYF. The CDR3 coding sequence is TGTGCCAGCAGCCCCCCCGGGGGGTCACCGCTCGAGCAGTACTTC.

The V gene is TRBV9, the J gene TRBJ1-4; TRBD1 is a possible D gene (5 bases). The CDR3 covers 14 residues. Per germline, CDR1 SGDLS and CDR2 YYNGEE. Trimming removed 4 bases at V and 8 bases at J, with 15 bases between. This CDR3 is CASSLRGDGEKLFF. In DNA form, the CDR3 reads TGTGCCAGCAGCCTCCGGGGCGATGGGGAAAAACTGTTTTTT.

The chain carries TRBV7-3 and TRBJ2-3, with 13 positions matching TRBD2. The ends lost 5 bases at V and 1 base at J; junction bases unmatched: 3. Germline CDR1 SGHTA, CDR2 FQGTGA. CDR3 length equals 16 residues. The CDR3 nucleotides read TGTGCCAGCAGCCCGACTAGCGGGGGGCGCACAGATACGCAGTATTTT. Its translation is CASSPTSGGRTDTQYF.

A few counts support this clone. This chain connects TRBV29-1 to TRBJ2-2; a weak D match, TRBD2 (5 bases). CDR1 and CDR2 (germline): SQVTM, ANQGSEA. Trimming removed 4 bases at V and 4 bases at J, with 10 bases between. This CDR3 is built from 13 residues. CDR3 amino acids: CSVGGFSTGELFF. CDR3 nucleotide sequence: TGCAGCGTTGGAGGGTTCAGCACCGGGGAGCTGTTTTTT.

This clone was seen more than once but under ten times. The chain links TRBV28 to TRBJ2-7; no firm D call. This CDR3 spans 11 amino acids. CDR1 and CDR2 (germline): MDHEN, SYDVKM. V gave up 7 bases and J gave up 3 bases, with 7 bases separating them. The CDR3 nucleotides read TGTGCCAGCAAAATAAACTACGAGCAGTACTTC. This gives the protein CASKINYEQYF.

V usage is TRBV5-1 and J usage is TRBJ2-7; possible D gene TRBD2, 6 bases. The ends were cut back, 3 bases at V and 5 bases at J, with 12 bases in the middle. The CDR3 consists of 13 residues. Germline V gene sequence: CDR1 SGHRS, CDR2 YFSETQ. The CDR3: CASSSPGVDEQYF. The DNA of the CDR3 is TGCGCCAGCAGCTCTCCGGGGGTCGACGAGCAGTACTTC.

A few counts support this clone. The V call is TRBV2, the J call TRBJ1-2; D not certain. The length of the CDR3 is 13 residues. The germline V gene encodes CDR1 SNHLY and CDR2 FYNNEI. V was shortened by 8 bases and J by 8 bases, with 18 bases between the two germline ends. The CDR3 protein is CASGTAEIPGYTF. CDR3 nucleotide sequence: TGTGCCAGCGGCACAGCAGAGATCCCGGGCTACACCTTC.

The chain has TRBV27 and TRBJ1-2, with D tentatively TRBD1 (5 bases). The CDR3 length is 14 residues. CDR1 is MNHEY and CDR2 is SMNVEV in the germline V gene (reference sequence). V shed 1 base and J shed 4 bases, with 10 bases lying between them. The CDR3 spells CASSLYRGAYGYTF. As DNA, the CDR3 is TGTGCCAGCAGTTTATATCGTGGGGCCTATGGCTACACCTTC.

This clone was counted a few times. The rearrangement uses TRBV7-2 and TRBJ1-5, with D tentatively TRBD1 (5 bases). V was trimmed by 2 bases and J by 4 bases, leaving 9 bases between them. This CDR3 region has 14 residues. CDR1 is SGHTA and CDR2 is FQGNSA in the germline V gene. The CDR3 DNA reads TGTGCCAGCAGCTTACAGGGTGTTAATCAGCCCCAGCATTTT. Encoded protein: CASSLQGVNQPQHF.